This is a list of T cell receptor beta chains from one sample in a study of blood T cell repertoires in COVID-19. Produced via immunoSEQ multiplex PCR; TCRdb's table is partial and in-frame only. This table holds around 4,700 clones, 82% found once. The sequenced sample was peripheral blood. The source is a man aged 65 to 85 with active COVID-19. Both conserved end residues are part of each CDR3. Each record gives: J gene, CDR3 length, V gene, D gene, clone size, CDR3 protein, CDR3 DNA. The D gene is left open where the match is weak. Clone size appears in some rows only: once, few, many, or a class for an expanded clone.

TRBJ1-1	16	TRBV7-9	NA	NA	CASSLLVGFFTPEAFF	TGTGCCAGCAGCTTATTGGTCGGGTTCTTTACCCCTGAAGCTTTCTTT
TRBJ2-5	14	TRBV6-5	TRBD1	NA	CASSLQGAWQTQYF	TGTGCCAGCAGCCTCCAGGGGGCCTGGCAGACCCAGTACTTC
TRBJ2-7	15	TRBV19	TRBD1	few	CASSILGQGAYEQYF	TGTGCCAGTAGTATTCTGGGACAGGGCGCCTACGAGCAGTACTTC
TRBJ2-7	11	TRBV7-9	NA	few	CASSTQYEQYF	TGTGCCAGCAGCACCCAGTACGAGCAGTACTTC
TRBJ1-1	13	TRBV30	NA	few	CAWGIRQNTEAFF	TGTGCCTGGGGCATTCGACAGAACACTGAAGCTTTCTTT
TRBJ2-4	16	TRBV15	NA	NA	CATSRDRQTTKNIQYF	TGTGCCACCAGCAGAGATAGACAGACCACCAAAAACATTCAGTACTTC
TRBJ2-2	18	TRBV30	TRBD2	NA	CAWTSTSGGPANTGELFF	TGTGCCTGGACCTCGACTAGCGGGGGTCCCGCGAACACCGGGGAGCTGTTTTTT
TRBJ2-3	13	TRBV7-3	NA	NA	CASSFEEPDTQYF	TGTGCCAGCAGCTTCGAGGAACCAGATACGCAGTATTTT
TRBJ2-3	16	TRBV7-9	TRBD1	NA	CASSSRQGVRTDTQYF	TGTGCCAGCAGCTCCAGACAGGGGGTTCGCACAGATACGCAGTATTTT
TRBJ2-6	18	TRBV24-1	TRBD1	NA	CATSESGTGSSGANVLTF	TGTGCCACCAGTGAATCCGGGACAGGGAGCTCTGGGGCCAACGTCCTGACTTTC
TRBJ2-1	15	TRBV5-1	NA	NA	CASSLQGLKYNEQFF	TGCGCCAGCAGCTTGCAGGGACTTAAATACAATGAGCAGTTCTTC
TRBJ1-6	14	TRBV28	NA	NA	CASMVQQTNSPLHF	TGTGCCAGCATGGTACAGCAGACTAATTCACCCCTCCACTTT
TRBJ2-5	16	TRBV3-1/TRBV3-2	TRBD2	NA	CASSQDPSGGRETQYF	TGTGCCAGCAGCCAAGATCCTAGCGGGGGGAGAGAGACCCAGTACTTC
TRBJ2-2	15	TRBV7-9	NA	NA	CASSYRVMSTGELFF	TGTGCCAGCAGCTACAGGGTTATGTCGACCGGGGAGCTGTTTTTT
TRBJ2-7	14	TRBV30	NA	NA	CAWSVYRRSYEQYF	TGTGCCTGGAGTGTCTACAGACGGTCCTACGAGCAGTACTTC
TRBJ1-2	11	TRBV5-6	NA	NA	CASSFRLGYTF	TGTGCCAGCAGTTTCCGTCTTGGCTACACCTTC
TRBJ1-1	13	TRBV12-3/TRBV12-4	NA	NA	CASSLRGNTEAFF	TGTGCCAGCAGCCTCAGGGGGAACACTGAAGCTTTCTTT
TRBJ1-4	15	TRBV6-5	NA	NA	CASSRRGGTNEKLFF	TGTGCCAGCAGTCGCCGGGGGGGAACTAATGAAAAACTGTTTTTT
TRBJ2-3	17	TRBV7-3	TRBD2	NA	CASSAIESGGLTDTQYF	TGTGCCAGCAGCGCCATCGAGAGCGGGGGGTTGACAGATACGCAGTATTTT
TRBJ2-2	15	TRBV7-8	NA	NA	CASSIRVERTGELFF	TGTGCCAGCAGCATCAGGGTAGAGAGGACCGGGGAGCTGTTTTTT
TRBJ2-2	15	TRBV11-2	NA	NA	CASSLSGLNTGELFF	TGTGCCAGCAGCTTATCGGGACTCAACACCGGGGAGCTGTTTTTT
TRBJ2-5	13	TRBV3-1/TRBV3-2	TRBD2	NA	CASRLAGQETQYF	TGTGCCAGCCGACTAGCAGGGCAAGAGACCCAGTACTTC
TRBJ1-1	14	TRBV7-2	NA	few	CASSRTPLNTEAFF	TGTGCCAGCAGTCGTACACCGTTGAACACTGAAGCTTTCTTT
TRBJ1-5	15	TRBV28	NA	NA	CASSLSGYGNQPQHF	TGTGCCAGCAGTTTATCGGGGTACGGCAATCAGCCCCAGCATTTT
TRBJ2-1	16	TRBV7-2	TRBD2	NA	CASSLLGLAGNNEQFF	TGTGCCAGCAGCCTACTGGGACTAGCGGGGAACAATGAGCAGTTCTTC
TRBJ1-1	14	TRBV9	NA	NA	CASSVGQRNTEAFF	TGTGCCAGCAGCGTAGGACAGAGGAACACTGAAGCTTTCTTT
TRBJ2-3	16	TRBV7-8	NA	few	CASSLVTGHNTDTQYF	TGTGCCAGCAGCTTAGTAACAGGACATAACACAGATACGCAGTATTTT
TRBJ2-3	16	TRBV7-8	NA	NA	CASSLVTGKSTDTQYF	TGTGCCAGCAGCTTAGTAACAGGGAAAAGCACAGATACGCAGTATTTT
TRBJ2-7	16	TRBV3-1/TRBV3-2	TRBD2	large	CASSQGTSGGGDEQYF	TGTGCCAGCAGCCAAGGGACTAGCGGGGGTGGGGACGAGCAGTACTTC